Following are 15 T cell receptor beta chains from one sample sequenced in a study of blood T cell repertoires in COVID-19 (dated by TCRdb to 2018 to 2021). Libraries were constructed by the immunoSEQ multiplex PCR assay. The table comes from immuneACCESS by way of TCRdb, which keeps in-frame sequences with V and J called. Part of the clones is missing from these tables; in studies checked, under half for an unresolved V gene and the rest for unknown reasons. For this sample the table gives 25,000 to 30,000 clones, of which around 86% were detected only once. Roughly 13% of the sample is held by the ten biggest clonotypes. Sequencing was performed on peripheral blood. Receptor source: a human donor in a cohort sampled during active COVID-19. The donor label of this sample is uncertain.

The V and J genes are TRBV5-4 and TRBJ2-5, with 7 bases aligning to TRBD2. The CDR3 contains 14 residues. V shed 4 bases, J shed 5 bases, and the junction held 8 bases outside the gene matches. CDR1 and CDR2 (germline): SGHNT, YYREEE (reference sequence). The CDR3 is CASSTPGGKETQYF. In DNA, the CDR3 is TGTGCCAGCAGCACACCGGGGGGTAAGGAGACCCAGTACTTC.

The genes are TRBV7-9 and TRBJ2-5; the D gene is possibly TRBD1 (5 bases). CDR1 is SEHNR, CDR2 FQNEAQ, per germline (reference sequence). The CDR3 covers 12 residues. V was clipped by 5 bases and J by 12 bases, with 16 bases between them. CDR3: CASSRDTGTEYF. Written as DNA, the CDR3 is TGTGCCAGCAGCCGAGACACAGGTACCGAGTACTTC.

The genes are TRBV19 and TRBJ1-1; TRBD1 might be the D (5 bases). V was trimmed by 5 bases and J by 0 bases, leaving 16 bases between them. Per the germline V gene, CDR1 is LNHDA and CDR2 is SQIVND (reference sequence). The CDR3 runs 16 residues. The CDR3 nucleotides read TGTGCCAGTAGTCCGTCCGGGGGGTGGGTGAACACTGAAGCTTTCTTT. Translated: CASSPSGGWVNTEAFF. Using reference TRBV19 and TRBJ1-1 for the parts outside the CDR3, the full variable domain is DGGITQSPKYLFRKEGQNVTLSCEQNLNHDAMYWYRQDPGQGLRLIYYSQIVNDFQKGDIAEGYSVSREKKESFPLTVTSAQKNPTAFYLCASSPSGGWVNTEAFFGQGTRLTVV.

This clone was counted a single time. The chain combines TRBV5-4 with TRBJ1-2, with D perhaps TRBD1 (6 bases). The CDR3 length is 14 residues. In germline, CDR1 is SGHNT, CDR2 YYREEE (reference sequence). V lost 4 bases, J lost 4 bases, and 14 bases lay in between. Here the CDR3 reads CASSDIQGTYGYTF. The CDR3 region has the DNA TGTGCCAGCAGCGATATACAGGGTACCTATGGCTACACCTTC. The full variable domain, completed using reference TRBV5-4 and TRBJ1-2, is ETGVTQSPTHLIKTRGQQVTLRCSSQSGHNTVSWYQQALGQGPQFIFQYYREEENGRGNFPPRFSGLQFPNYSSELNVNALELDDSALYLCASSDIQGTYGYTFGSGTRLTVV.

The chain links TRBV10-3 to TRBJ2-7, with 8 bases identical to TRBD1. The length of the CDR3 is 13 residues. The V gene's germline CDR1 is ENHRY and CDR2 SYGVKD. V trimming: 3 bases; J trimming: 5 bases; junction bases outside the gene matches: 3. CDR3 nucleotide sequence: TGTGCCATCAGTGACAGGGGGCAGGACGAGCAGTACTTC. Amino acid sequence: CAISDRGQDEQYF.

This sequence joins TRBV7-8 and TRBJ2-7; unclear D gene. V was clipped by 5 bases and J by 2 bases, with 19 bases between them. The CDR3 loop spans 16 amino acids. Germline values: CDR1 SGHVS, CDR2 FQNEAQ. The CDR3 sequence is CASSQGNAAVTYEQYF. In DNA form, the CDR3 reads TGTGCCAGCAGCCAAGGAAACGCGGCAGTAACCTACGAGCAGTACTTC. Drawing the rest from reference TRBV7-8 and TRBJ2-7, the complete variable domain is GAGVSQSPRYKVAKRGQDVALRCDPISGHVSLFWYQQALGQGPEFLTYFQNEAQLDKSGLPSDRFFAERPEGSVSTLKIQRTQQEDSAVYLCASSQGNAAVTYEQYFGPGTRLTVT.

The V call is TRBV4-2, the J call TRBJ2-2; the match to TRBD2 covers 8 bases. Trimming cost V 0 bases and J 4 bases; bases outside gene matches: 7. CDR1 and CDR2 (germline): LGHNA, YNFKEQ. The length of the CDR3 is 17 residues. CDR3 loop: CASSQDRGGPGTGELFF. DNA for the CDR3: TGTGCCAGCAGCCAAGATCGCGGGGGGCCAGGCACCGGGGAGCTGTTTTTT.

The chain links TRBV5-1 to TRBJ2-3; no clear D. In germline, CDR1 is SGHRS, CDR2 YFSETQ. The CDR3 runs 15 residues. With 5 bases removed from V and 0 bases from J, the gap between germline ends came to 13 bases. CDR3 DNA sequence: TGCGCCAGCAGGCTTAACACACCTAGCACAGATACGCAGTATTTT. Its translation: CASRLNTPSTDTQYF.

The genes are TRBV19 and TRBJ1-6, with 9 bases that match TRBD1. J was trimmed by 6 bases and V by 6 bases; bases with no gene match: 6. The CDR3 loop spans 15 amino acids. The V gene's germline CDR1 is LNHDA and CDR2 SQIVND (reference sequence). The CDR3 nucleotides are TGTGCCAGTAGACTCACGACAGGGGGTAATTCACCCCTCCACTTT. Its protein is CASRLTTGGNSPLHF.

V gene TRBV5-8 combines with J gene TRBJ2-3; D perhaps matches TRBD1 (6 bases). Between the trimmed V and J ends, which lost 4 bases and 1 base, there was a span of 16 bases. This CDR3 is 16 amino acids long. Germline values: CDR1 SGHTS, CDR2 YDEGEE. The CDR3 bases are TGTGCCAGCAGCCAGAGGTGGGGGCCACGCACAGATACGCAGTATTTT. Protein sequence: CASSQRWGPRTDTQYF. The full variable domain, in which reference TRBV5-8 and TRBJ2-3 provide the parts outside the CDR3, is EAGVTQSPTHLIKTRGQQATLRCSPISGHTSVYWYQQALGLGLQFLLWYDEGEERNRGNFPPRFSGRQFPNYSSELNVNALELEDSALYLCASSQRWGPRTDTQYFGPGTRLTVL.

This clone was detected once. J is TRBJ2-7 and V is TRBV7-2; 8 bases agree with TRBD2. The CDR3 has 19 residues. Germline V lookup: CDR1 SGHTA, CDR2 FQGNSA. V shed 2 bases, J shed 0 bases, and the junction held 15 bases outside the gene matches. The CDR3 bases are TGTGCCAGCAGCTTATACAAGTCGGCGGGGGGCCGGAGCTCCTACGAGCAGTACTTC. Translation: CASSLYKSAGGRSSYEQYF.

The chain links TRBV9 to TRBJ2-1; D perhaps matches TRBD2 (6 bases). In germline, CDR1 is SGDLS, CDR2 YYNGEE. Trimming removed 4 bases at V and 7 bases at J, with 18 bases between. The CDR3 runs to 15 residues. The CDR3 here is CASSRPGSRGNEQFF. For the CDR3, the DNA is TGTGCCAGCAGCCGTCCAGGTTCCCGGGGGAATGAGCAGTTCTTC.

The CDR3: CASGLVQDRGLPGNSPLHF. CDR3 sequence (DNA): TGTGCTAGTGGTTTGGTACAAGACAGGGGACTTCCGGGGAATTCACCCCTCCACTTT. The chain uses TRBV12-5 and TRBJ1-6; 8 bases are a match to TRBD1. The CDR3 runs to 19 residues. The germline CDR1 and CDR2 sequences are LGHNT and FRNRAP. V was pared by 0 bases and J by 7 bases, with 14 bases of the junction left unmatched.

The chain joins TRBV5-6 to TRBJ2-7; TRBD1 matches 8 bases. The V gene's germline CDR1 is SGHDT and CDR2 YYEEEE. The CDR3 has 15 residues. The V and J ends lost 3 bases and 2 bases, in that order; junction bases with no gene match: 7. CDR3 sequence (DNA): TGTGCCAGCAGCTGGCGGACAGGGAACCCCTACGAGCAGTACTTC. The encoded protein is CASSWRTGNPYEQYF. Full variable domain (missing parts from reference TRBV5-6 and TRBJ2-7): DAGVTQSPTHLIKTRGQQVTLRCSPKSGHDTVSWYQQALGQGPQFIFQYYEEEERQRGNFPDRFSGHQFPNYSSELNVNALLLGDSALYLCASSWRTGNPYEQYFGPGTRLTVT.

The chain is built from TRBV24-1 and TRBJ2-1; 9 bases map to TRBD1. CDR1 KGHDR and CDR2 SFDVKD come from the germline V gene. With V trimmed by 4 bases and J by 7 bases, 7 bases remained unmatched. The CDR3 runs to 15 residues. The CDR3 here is CATSETGQGGNEQFF. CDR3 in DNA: TGTGCCACCAGTGAAACGGGACAGGGAGGGAATGAGCAGTTCTTC.